This TCR beta chain was obtained from a study of somatic mutations in cytotoxic T cells in rheumatoid arthritis listed by TCRdb under 2017. Describing the broader study: Before any treatment started and right after they were diagnosed, patients gave peripheral blood samples (around 30 ml EDTA). In newly diagnosed rheumatoid arthritis without treatment, the study examined if expanded CD8+ T-cell clones harbor somatic mutations, relying on TCRB deep sequencing to characterize clonality. A total of 55 to 75 rheumatoid arthritis patients and 15 to 25 healthy controls underwent TCRB deep sequencing. Patients and controls did not essentially differ in median age, which was nearly identical between the groups. Sorted V beta1+ cells also underwent TCRB sequencing, and some V beta antibody-stained T-cell populations were flow-sorted at nearly 100% purity on a FACSAria II or Sony SH800.

Points the paper makes about the study in general: The slight underrepresentation of TRBV07 in patients was not corrected for multiple comparisons. In about an eighth of the roughly 65 patients the largest CD8+ clone exceeded 20% of CD8+ cells, and several identical CD8+ TCRB sequences were shared between blood and synovial fluid. CD8+ T-cell clonality did not differ significantly between rheumatoid arthritis patients and age-matched healthy controls. Healthy controls showed no age-related increase in CD8+ clonality, whereas patients did (Spearman r of about 0.53). The antigen targets of the expanded CD8+ clones were unknown, and absence from virus-specific databases did not rule out viral specificity.

Flow cytometry confirmed the purity of CD4+ and CD8+ cells that had been isolated by positive magnetic bead selection on an AutoMACS. After a first flow cytometry screen using a TCR V beta antibody panel, clonal expansions were characterized through TCRB deep sequencing of sorted CD8+ fractions. Peripheral blood mononuclear cells were isolated by Ficoll-Paque PLUS density gradient separation. Nucleospin Tissue or Tissue XS kits were used to extract DNA from CD4-enriched, CD8-enriched or PBMC samples, and a Qubit 2.0 fluorometer was used for quantification. A word on this clone: There is no known antigen for this receptor. No clone much larger than this one lies a single base away; base qualities are absent.

TCRB CDR3 sequencing used the immunoSEQ assay on genomic DNA. In the original analysis: Only a few patient CD8+ clones larger than 1% matched published virus-specific TCRB sequences when compared against them. The analyses included only productive TCRB rearrangements. A clone was defined by a unique TCRB CDR3 sequence, and clonality was computed as a productive clonality index based on Shannon entropy. Repertoire overlap for a pair of samples was computed from each clone's template counts relative to total templates per sample. Flow cytometry-measured V-gene usage correlated with V-gene usage from TCRB sequencing, with a Spearman r of approximately 0.66. TCRdb provides this immuneACCESS table in a form limited to in-frame rearrangements. Some clones are lacking; in checked studies, under half of them reflect an unresolved V gene, and why the rest are absent is not known. The D gene and trimming were derived from the DNA, and the V and J assignments and clone size from that table. The sample table records roughly 7,700 clones; 65% to 75% of these occur just once. The ten largest clones take up 30% to 45% of the sample.

Based on the germline V gene, the CDR1 and CDR2 sequences are SNHLY and FYNNEI. Deletion took 5 bases off V and 8 bases off J, with a span of 19 bases between the germline ends. The CDR3 numbers 15 residues from cysteine through phenylalanine. Only CDR3 DNA remains: 45 bases, in frame from the first base. Sequencing was carried out using CD8+ T cells sorted from blood. The clonotype originates from an adult with rheumatoid arthritis. The rearrangement joined TRBV2 to TRBJ2-1; TRBD2 is a weak D gene call, 5 bases matching. The CDR3 protein is CASSPPGSNPHEQFF. The sequence in DNA is TGTGCCAGCAGTCCCCCGGGGTCTAACCCGCATGAGCAGTTCTTC.